This T cell receptor (beta chain) came from a study of CD8+ T cells in alopecia areata. Sequencing templates came from extracted RNA that was reverse transcribed into cDNA. TCRdb's table, derived via immunoSEQ multiplex PCR, lists solely in-frame clones and lacks some. This sample has some 110,000 clones, with over 60% found just once. The trim removed 6 bases at V and 0 bases at J, leaving 10 bases unmatched. CDR3 length equals 16 residues. Germline values: CDR1 MGHRA, CDR2 YSYEKL. This chain joins TRBV4-1 and TRBJ1-2; 7 nucleotides agree with TRBD1. The specimen was CD4+ T cells sorted from blood. The receptor was isolated from a human donor in good health. Here the CDR3 DNA reads TGCGCCAGCAGACCTGCCGGGACAGACTCTAACTATGGCTACACCTTC. This encodes CASRPAGTDSNYGYTF.